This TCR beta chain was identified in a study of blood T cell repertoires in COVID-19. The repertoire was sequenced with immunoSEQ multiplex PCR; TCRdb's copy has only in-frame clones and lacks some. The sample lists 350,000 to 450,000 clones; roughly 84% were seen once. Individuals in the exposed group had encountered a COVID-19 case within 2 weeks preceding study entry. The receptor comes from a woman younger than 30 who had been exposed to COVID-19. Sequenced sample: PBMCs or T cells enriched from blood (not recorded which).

The CDR3: CASSLVGSTSSHNEQFF. CDR3 coding DNA: TGTGCCAGCAGCTTAGTTGGGTCCACTAGCAGCCACAATGAGCAGTTCTTC. The chain couples TRBV11-3 to TRBJ2-1; tentatively, D is TRBD2 (6 bases). Trimming left V 1 base short and J 5 bases short, with 18 bases between. The CDR3 length is 17 residues. Germline-derived CDR1 and CDR2 are SGHNT and YENEEA.